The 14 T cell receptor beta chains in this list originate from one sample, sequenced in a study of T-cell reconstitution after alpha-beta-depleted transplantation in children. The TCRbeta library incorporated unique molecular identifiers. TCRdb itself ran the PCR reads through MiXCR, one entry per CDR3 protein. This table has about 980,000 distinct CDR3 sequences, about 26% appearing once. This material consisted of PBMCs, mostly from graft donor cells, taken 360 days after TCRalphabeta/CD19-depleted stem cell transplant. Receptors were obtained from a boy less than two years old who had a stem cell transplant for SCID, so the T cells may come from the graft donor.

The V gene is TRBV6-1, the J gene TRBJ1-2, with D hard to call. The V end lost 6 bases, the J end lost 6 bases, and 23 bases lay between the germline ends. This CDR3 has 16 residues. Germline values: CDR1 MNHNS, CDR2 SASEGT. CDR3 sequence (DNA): TGTGCCAGCAGAACTGAGGGATACCCTAACTGGCATGGCTACACCTTC. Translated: CASRTEGYPNWHGYTF.

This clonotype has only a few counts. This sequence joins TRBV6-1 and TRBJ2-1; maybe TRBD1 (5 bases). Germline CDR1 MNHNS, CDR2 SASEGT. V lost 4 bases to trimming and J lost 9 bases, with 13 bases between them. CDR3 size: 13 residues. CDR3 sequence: CASSVAGLFEQFF. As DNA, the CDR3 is TGTGCCAGCAGTGTAGCAGGGCTTTTTGAGCAGTTCTTC.

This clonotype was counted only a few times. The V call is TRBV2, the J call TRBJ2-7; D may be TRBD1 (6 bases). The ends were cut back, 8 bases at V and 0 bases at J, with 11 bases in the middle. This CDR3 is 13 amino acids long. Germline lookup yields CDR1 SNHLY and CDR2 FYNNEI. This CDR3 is CASLQGVSYEQYF. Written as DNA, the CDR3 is TGTGCCAGCCTACAGGGTGTCTCCTACGAGCAGTACTTC.

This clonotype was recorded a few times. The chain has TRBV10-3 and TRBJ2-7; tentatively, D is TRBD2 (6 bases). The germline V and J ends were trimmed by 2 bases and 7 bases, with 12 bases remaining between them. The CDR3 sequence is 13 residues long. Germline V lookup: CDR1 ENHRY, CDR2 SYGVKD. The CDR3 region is CAISELDAGEQYF. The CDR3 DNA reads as TGTGCCATCAGTGAGCTTGACGCGGGGGAGCAGTACTTC.

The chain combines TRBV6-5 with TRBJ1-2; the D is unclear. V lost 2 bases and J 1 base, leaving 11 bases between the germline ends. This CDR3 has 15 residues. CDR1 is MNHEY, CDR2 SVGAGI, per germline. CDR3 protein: CASSYGLGLNYGYTF. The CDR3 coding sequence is TGTGCCAGCAGTTACGGGCTCGGCCTTAACTATGGCTACACCTTC.

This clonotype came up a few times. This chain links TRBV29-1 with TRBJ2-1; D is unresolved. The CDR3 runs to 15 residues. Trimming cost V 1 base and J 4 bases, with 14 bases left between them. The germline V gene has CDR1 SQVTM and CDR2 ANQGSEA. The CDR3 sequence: CSVEAWGGQYNEQFF. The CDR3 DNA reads TGCAGCGTTGAAGCTTGGGGTGGGCAGTACAATGAGCAGTTCTTC.

The CDR3 is CASSQDQRPGWAWGTEAFF. CDR3 bases: TGTGCCAGCAGCCAAGATCAACGTCCGGGGTGGGCGTGGGGGACTGAAGCTTTCTTT. V usage is TRBV3-1 and J usage is TRBJ1-1; perhaps TRBD1 as D (5 bases). V lost 0 bases and J 5 bases, leaving 25 bases between the germline ends. CDR1 and CDR2 (germline): LGHDT, YNNKEL (reference sequence). The CDR3 length is 19 residues. The full variable domain, with the rest looked up from reference TRBV3-1 and TRBJ1-1, is DTAVSQTPKYLVTQMGNDKSIKCEQNLGHDTMYWYKQDSKKFLKIMFSYNNKELIINETVPNRFSPKSPDKAHLNLHINSLELGDSAVYFCASSQDQRPGWAWGTEAFFGQGTRLTVV.

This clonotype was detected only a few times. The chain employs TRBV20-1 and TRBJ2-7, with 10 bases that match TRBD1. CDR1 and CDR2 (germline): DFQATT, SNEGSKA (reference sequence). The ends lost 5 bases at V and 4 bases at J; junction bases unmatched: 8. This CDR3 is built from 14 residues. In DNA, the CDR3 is TGCAGTGCTGAAAGACCGGGACAGGGGTACGAGCAGTACTTC. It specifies CSAERPGQGYEQYF.

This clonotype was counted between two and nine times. DNA of the CDR3: TGTGCCAGCAGTTTTGGTTTAGCGGGGGGCCCCACAGATACGCAGTATTTT. Translating it yields CASSFGLAGGPTDTQYF. The chain combines TRBV12-3 or TRBV12-4 with TRBJ2-3; 10 bases are a match to TRBD2. With V trimmed by 3 bases and J by 2 bases, 8 bases remained unmatched. The length of the CDR3 is 17 residues.

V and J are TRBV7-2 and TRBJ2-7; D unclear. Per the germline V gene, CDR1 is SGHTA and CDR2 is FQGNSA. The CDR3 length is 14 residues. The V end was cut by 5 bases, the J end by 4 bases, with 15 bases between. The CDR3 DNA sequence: TGTGCCAGCAGCCACCCCGGGTCGTTATACGAGCAGTACTTC. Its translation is CASSHPGSLYEQYF.

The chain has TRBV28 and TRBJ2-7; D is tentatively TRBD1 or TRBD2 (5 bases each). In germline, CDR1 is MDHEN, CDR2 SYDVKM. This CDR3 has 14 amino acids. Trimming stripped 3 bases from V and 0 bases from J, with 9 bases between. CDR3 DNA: TGTGCCAGCAGTTTTGGGACGAACTCCTACGAGCAGTACTTC. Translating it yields CASSFGTNSYEQYF.

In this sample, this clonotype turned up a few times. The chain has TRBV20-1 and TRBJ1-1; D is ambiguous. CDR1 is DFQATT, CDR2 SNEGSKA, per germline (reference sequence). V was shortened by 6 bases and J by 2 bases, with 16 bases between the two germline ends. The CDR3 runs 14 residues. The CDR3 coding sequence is TGCAGTGCCCGACCCCCTCGGGGTAACACTGAAGCTTTCTTT. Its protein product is CSARPPRGNTEAFF.

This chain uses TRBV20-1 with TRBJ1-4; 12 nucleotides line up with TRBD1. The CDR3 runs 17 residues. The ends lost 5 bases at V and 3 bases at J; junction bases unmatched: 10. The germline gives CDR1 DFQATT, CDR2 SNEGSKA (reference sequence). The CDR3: CSAYSGQGALANEKLFF. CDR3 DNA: TGCAGTGCTTATTCGGGACAGGGGGCTTTGGCTAATGAAAAACTGTTTTTT.

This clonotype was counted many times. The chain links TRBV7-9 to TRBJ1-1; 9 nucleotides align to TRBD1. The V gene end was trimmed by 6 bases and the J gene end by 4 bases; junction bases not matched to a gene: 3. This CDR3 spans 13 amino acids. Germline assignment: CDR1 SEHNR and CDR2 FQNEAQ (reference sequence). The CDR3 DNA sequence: TGTGCCAGCAGTGGACAGGGGACCACTGAAGCTTTCTTT. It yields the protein CASSGQGTTEAFF. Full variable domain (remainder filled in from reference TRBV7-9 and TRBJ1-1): DTGVSQNPRHKITKRGQNVTFRCDPISEHNRLYWYRQTLGQGPEFLTYFQNEAQLEKSRLLSDRFSAERPKGSFSTLEIQRTEQGDSAMYLCASSGQGTTEAFFGQGTRLTVV.